One TCR beta chain is described in this entry. This may stem from a read error, because a much larger clone lies one nucleotide away. The CDR3 is made up of 11 amino acids. Deletions cut 6 bases from V and 1 base from J, with 3 bases between. Germline V gene data show CDR1 as MNHNY and CDR2 as SVGAGI (reference sequence). The assay was immunoSEQ multiplex PCR, and TCRdb's table has in-frame clones only and misses some. The data contain some 100,000 clones, roughly 94% of them singletons. The data are from a study of siplizumab effects on memory and regulatory T cells. The source is a human donor in good health. The sample taken for sequencing was Tregs sorted from blood. The chain joins TRBV6-6 to TRBJ1-1; D gene unclear. In DNA form, the CDR3 reads TGTGCCAGCAGCTGGAACACTGAAGCTTTCTTT. Amino acids: CASSWNTEAFF.